This T cell receptor beta chain originates from a study of blood T cell repertoires in COVID-19 (dated by TCRdb to the early 2020s). Context from the whole study: Samples from collaborators originated in the United States, Italy and Spain and spanned both the acute and convalescent phases of COVID-19. The prospective study material was composed of cDNA or gDNA derived from T cells, B-cell-depleted T cells, or PBMCs. Subjects who had been exposed to COVID-19, were actively infected with it, or had recovered from it provided the deeply sampled blood TCRbeta repertoires that made up the dataset. A freely available public database, intended as a resource for researchers studying the immune response to SARS-CoV-2, is where the repertoires were released. Samples were obtained from the ongoing ImmuneRACE study (first 160 participants) and from over 1,000 subjects provided by 6 global collaborators. The sample metadata nearly always contained a de-identified subject ID, COVID-19 status, age in years and sex. Where available, HLA class I and class II types were taken from metadata supplied by the sample provider and were not determined by assay-based typing. Overall results and qualifications from the work: The quantity of clinical and demographic metadata differed by source and by participant and was supplied without curation.

On this clone: Its antigen remains undetermined. No per-base quality is available; no much larger clone lies one base away.

Spanning cysteine to phenylalanine, the CDR3 consists of 15 amino acids. CDR3 DNA is the only sequence kept; it has 45 bases, read in frame from the first base. The germline V gene (reference sequence) sets CDR1 to SEHNR and CDR2 to FQNEAQ. V lost 5 bases and J lost 7 bases, and the count of bases not matched to a germline gene is 10. Each collaborating institution followed its own protocols to collect whole blood in K2EDTA tubes. For TCRbeta analysis, collaborator samples were shipped as frozen whole blood, as isolated PBMCs, or as DNA extracted from either sample type. TCRbeta CDR3 regions were amplified from genomic DNA using the immunoSEQ Assay, a bias-controlled multiplex PCR. The paper's processing steps were these. Within the assay, amplification of reference gene primers was used to estimate how many nucleated cells each sample contained. To quantify the absolute abundance of each unique TCRbeta CDR3 rearrangement, sequence reads were collapsed and filtered. For each sample, productive Simpson clonality was calculated as the square root of Simpson's diversity index over productive rearrangements. TCRdb retrieved this table from immuneACCESS and kept in-frame rearrangements only. Not all clones are present; in checked studies, unresolved V genes account for under half, and no reason is known for the remainder. The V and J calls and the clone size are those of that table, but D and trimming were determined from the DNA. In all, the sample holds roughly 270,000 clones, and roughly 85% of those were seen once. The ten top clones hold 4.5% to 5.5% of the sample.

The sequence is built from TRBV7-9 and TRBJ1-2, with 10 bases in between that match TRBD1. Sequencing was performed on peripheral blood. This TCR was recovered from a man aged 50-60 years with active or convalescent COVID-19. The CDR3 protein: CASSAWDRGTVGYTF. The DNA is TGTGCCAGCAGCGCCTGGGACAGGGGTACGGTTGGCTACACCTTC.